Listed here is a single T cell receptor beta chain. The CDR3 extends over 16 amino acids. Germline V lookup: CDR1 MGHRA, CDR2 YSYEKL. Trimming pared 5 bases from V and 5 bases from J, leaving 20 bases between. The sample comes from a study of brain T cells in children with intractable seizures. Time point denoted: blood from clinic visit 5 months post-surgery; TSC patient then seizure free. This table comes from immunoSEQ multiplex PCR, and its TCRdb copy is limited to in-frame clones, with some not included. The repertoire holds about 350,000 clones, with 93% as singletons. V gene TRBV4-1 combines with J gene TRBJ2-3; D is possibly TRBD2 (5 bases). Specimen: peripheral blood, collected roughly 5 months after surgery. The clonotype originates from a boy in the first two years of life with tuberous sclerosis and intractable seizures. CDR3 sequence (DNA): TGCGCCAGCAGCTCGCCCTTGAAAGACGCGGGAGATACGCAGTATTTT. It encodes CASSSPLKDAGDTQYF.